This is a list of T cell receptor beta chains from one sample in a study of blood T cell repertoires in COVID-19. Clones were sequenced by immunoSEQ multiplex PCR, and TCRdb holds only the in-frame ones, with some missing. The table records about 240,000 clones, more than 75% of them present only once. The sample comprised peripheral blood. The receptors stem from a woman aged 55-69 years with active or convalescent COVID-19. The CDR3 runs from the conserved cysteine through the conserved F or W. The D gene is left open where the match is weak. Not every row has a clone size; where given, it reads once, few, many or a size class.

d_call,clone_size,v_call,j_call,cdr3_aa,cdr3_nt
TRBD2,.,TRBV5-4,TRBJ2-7,CASRPGTSGEQYF,TGTGCCAGCAGACCCGGGACTAGCGGCGAGCAGTACTTC
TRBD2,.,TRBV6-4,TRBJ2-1,CASSRGGSPEQFF,TGTGCCAGCAGCCGGGGGGGAAGCCCTGAGCAGTTCTTC
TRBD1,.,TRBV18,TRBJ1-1,CASSPGQGNTEAFF,TGTGCCAGCTCACCCGGACAGGGGAACACTGAAGCTTTCTTT
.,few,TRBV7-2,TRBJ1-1,CASSAGTTSKAFF,TGTGCCAGCAGCGCCGGAACTACGTCAAAAGCTTTCTTT
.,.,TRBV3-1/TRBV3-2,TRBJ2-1,CASSHAAGNEQFF,TGTGCCAGCAGCCATGCGGCCGGTAATGAGCAGTTCTTC
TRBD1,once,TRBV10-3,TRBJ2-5,CASGQGRETQYF,TGTGCCAGCGGACAGGGGAGGGAGACCCAGTACTTC
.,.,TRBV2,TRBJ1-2,CASSEQTNYGYTF,TGTGCCAGCAGTGAACAGACTAACTATGGCTACACCTTC
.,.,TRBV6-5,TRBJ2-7,CASRMTGGGYEQYF,TGTGCCAGCAGGATGACAGGCGGGGGCTACGAGCAGTATTTC
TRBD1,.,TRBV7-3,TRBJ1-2,CASSEGATGRYTF,TGTGCCAGCAGCGAAGGGGCGACAGGGAGGTACACCTTC
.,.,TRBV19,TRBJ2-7,CASSRRTDYEQYF,TGTGCCAGTAGTAGAAGGACAGACTACGAGCAGTACTTC
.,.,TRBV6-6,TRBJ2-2,CASSYDTGGELFF,TGTGCCAGCAGTTACGATACAGGAGGGGAGCTGTTTTTT
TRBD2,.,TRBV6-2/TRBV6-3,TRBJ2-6,CASSPVLAGSDGANVLTF,TGTGCCAGCAGTCCGGTGTTAGCGGGGTCAGATGGGGCCAACGTCCTGACTTTC
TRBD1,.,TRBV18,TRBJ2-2,CASTGQRNTGELFF,TGTGCCAGTACGGGACAGAGGAACACCGGGGAGCTGTTTTTT
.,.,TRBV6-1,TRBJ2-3,CASSEGRYTDTQYF,TGTGCCAGCAGCGAAGGGAGGTACACAGATACGCAGTATTTT
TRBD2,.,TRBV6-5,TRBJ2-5,CASSYSGAGGRETQYF,TGTGCCAGCAGTTACTCCGGGGCGGGGGGGCGAGAGACCCAGTACTTC
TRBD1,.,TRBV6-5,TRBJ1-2,CASNPGGVSYGYTF,TGTGCCAGCAACCCAGGGGGCGTCTCTTATGGCTACACCTTC
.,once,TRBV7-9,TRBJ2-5,CASSTRGGRPQTQYF,TGTGCCAGCAGCACAAGGGGGGGACGCCCCCAGACCCAGTACTTC
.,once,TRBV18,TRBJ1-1,CASSTTGDTEAFF,TGTGCCAGCTCAACGACAGGTGACACTGAAGCTTTCTTT
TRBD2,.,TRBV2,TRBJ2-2,CASSELGTSVDGELFF,TGTGCCAGCAGTGAACTTGGGACTAGCGTCGACGGGGAGCTGTTTTTT
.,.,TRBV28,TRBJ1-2,CASSSSFYGYTF,TGTGCCAGCAGTTCCAGTTTCTATGGCTACACCTTC
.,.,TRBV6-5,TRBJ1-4,CASSSPTTEKLFF,TGTGCCAGCAGTTCCCCGACTACTGAAAAACTGTTTTTT
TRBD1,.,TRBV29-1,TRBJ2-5,CSGGQDQETQYF,TGCAGCGGTGGACAGGACCAAGAGACCCAGTACTTC
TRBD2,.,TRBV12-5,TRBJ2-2,CASGLAPGGGGRINTGELFF,TGTGCTAGTGGTTTAGCCCCGGGAGGGGGGGGCCGAATTAACACCGGGGAGCTGTTTTTT